The 26 T cell receptor beta chains presented below share a single source sample, sequenced in a study of T-cell memory formation after mild COVID-19. TCRdb re-called the 5' RACE reads through MiXCR, storing one row per CDR3 protein. The sample has just under 550,000 distinct CDR3 sequences, roughly 20% seen once. The sequenced sample was PBMCs or a T cell subset sorted from them (not recorded which). These receptors all stem from an adult woman who had mild COVID-19 (a few samples of this study predate the infection). Cell type and time point are not known.

This clonotype was seen more than once but under ten times. The chain links TRBV7-2 to TRBJ2-3; tentatively, D is TRBD2 (5 bases). Germline CDR1 and CDR2: SGHTA and FQGNSA. Trimming stripped 1 base from V and 6 bases from J, with 17 bases between. The CDR3 extends over 16 amino acids. CDR3 sequence: CASSLEEPDVADTQYF. The CDR3 DNA follows: TGTGCCAGCAGCTTAGAAGAGCCAGATGTAGCGGATACGCAGTATTTT.

This clonotype has only a few counts. The V gene is TRBV24-1, the J gene TRBJ2-1; D unresolved. Germline values: CDR1 KGHDR, CDR2 SFDVKD. The CDR3 extends over 16 amino acids. The V and J ends lost 2 bases and 0 bases respectively, with 10 bases between them. CDR3: CATSDSDLPSYNEQFF. The CDR3 region has the DNA TGTGCCACCAGTGATTCGGACCTCCCCTCCTACAATGAGCAGTTCTTC.

This clonotype came up a few times. This chain uses TRBV12-3 or TRBV12-4 with TRBJ1-2, with 7 positions matching TRBD1. Trimming took 6 bases from V and 2 from J; bases not matched to a gene: 12. The CDR3 runs to 16 residues. CDR3 sequence (DNA): TGTGCCAGCAGCGACCTTAAGACGACAGGGAACTATGGCTACACCTTC. Amino acids: CASSDLKTTGNYGYTF.

This chain joins TRBV7-2 and TRBJ1-5, with D tentatively TRBD1 (5 bases). The germline V and J ends were trimmed by 6 bases and 6 bases, with 18 bases remaining between them. This CDR3 contains 15 residues. Germline loops: CDR1 SGHTA, CDR2 FQGNSA. CDR3 amino acids: CASSPGTWWAQPQHF. The CDR3 nucleotides are TGTGCCAGCAGTCCAGGGACCTGGTGGGCTCAGCCCCAGCATTTT.

This clonotype was found a few times. The chain combines TRBV14 with TRBJ1-1; 7 bases match TRBD1. This CDR3 has 15 amino acids. Germline CDR1 reads SGHDN; CDR2 reads FVKESK. The V gene end was trimmed by 4 bases and the J gene end by 3 bases; junction bases not matched to a gene: 8. As DNA, the CDR3 is TGTGCCAGCAGCCCCCTAGGGACAGTCTACACTGAAGCTTTCTTT. Residues: CASSPLGTVYTEAFF.

This rearrangement joins TRBV12-3 or TRBV12-4 to TRBJ2-2; D is perhaps TRBD1 (6 bases). This CDR3 is built from 15 residues. V lost 3 bases to trimming and J lost 3 bases, with 11 bases between them. The CDR3 spells CASSFVRGYTGELFF. CDR3 nucleotide sequence: TGTGCCAGCAGTTTCGTCAGGGGCTACACCGGGGAGCTGTTTTTT.

To note about this clonotype: A much more abundant neighbour one base away suggests this may be a read error. The genes are TRBV29-1 and TRBJ1-2, with 7 bases that match TRBD1. Germline V CDR1 and CDR2: SQVTM, ANQGSEA. This CDR3 is built from 11 residues. J was trimmed by 8 bases and V by 4 bases; bases with no gene match: 4. CDR3 residues: CSVVRDSGYTF. DNA of the CDR3: TGCAGCGTTGTGAGGGACAGCGGCTACACCTTC.

This rearrangement joins TRBV12-3 or TRBV12-4 to TRBJ2-7; 7 bases match TRBD2. Trimming at V came to 6 bases and at J to 3 bases, leaving 14 bases not matched to a gene. The CDR3 consists of 16 residues. Here the CDR3 reads CASSSLAGVESYEQYF. The CDR3 region has the DNA TGTGCCAGCAGCTCCCTCGCGGGAGTTGAGAGCTACGAGCAGTACTTC.

The chain uses TRBV20-1 and TRBJ2-2, with a tentative D call TRBD1 (6 bases). The CDR3 covers 16 residues. Germline V CDR1 and CDR2: DFQATT, SNEGSKA (reference sequence). With 3 bases removed from V and 5 bases from J, the gap between germline ends came to 19 bases. The CDR3 DNA sequence: TGCAGTGCTAGTGACTGGGACATAGCCCCTACCGGGGAGCTGTTTTTT. Translated: CSASDWDIAPTGELFF.

The chain is built from TRBV7-8 and TRBJ2-1; D is ambiguous. Trimming took off 1 base at V and 8 bases at J, with 6 bases between the two ends. Per germline, CDR1 SGHVS and CDR2 FQNEAQ. The CDR3 length is 12 residues. CDR3 loop: CASSLESHEQFF. In nucleotides, the CDR3 is TGTGCCAGCAGCTTAGAATCCCATGAGCAGTTCTTC.

This clonotype occurred once. The gene calls are TRBV20-1 and TRBJ1-1; D is unclear. Looked up from germline, CDR1 is DFQATT and CDR2 is SNEGSKA (reference sequence). Trimming stripped 1 base from V and 4 bases from J, with 10 bases between. CDR3 length equals 13 residues. The CDR3: CSARAGLVTEAFF. As DNA, the CDR3 is TGCAGTGCTAGAGCCGGACTGGTCACTGAAGCTTTCTTT.

The chain joins TRBV19 to TRBJ1-3; possible D gene TRBD1, 5 bases. CDR1 and CDR2 (germline): LNHDA, SQIVND (reference sequence). The CDR3 extends over 14 amino acids. V was clipped by 2 bases and J by 8 bases, with 13 bases between them. CDR3 loop: CASSIPGTLDTIYF. As DNA, the CDR3 is TGTGCCAGTAGTATACCGGGGACCCTGGACACCATATATTTT.

This clonotype was seen only a few times. The rearrangement joins TRBV5-8 to TRBJ2-7, with 10 bases aligning to TRBD1. V was pared by 3 bases and J by 6 bases, with 6 bases of the junction left unmatched. Germline assignment: CDR1 SGHTS and CDR2 YDEGEE. The CDR3 spans 14 residues. CDR3 DNA sequence: TGTGCCAGCAGCTATGGGACAGGGGTAAGCGAGCAGTACTTC. Protein sequence: CASSYGTGVSEQYF.

A few counts support this clonotype. The chain carries TRBV30 and TRBJ2-7; D gene unclear. Between the trimmed V and J ends, which lost 3 bases and 3 bases, there was a span of 6 bases. The CDR3 runs 11 residues. Germline loops: CDR1 GTSNPN, CDR2 SVGIG (reference sequence). The CDR3 sequence is CAWRSIYEQYF. For the CDR3, the DNA is TGTGCCTGGAGATCCATCTACGAGCAGTACTTC.

This clonotype was detected only a few times. The chain has TRBV6-5 and TRBJ1-5, with D maybe TRBD1 (5 bases). Trimming stripped 6 bases from V and 1 base from J, with 7 bases between. Per the germline V gene, CDR1 is MNHEY and CDR2 is SVGAGI. This CDR3 comprises 13 residues. The CDR3 DNA is TGTGCCAGCAGGTGGGACAGCAATCAGCCCCAGCATTTT. Translated, it gives CASRWDSNQPQHF.

This clonotype was found a few times. The V call is TRBV5-1, the J call TRBJ1-1, with a possible D match to TRBD1 (5 bases). Trimming removed 4 bases at V and 4 bases at J, with 11 bases between. Germline-derived CDR1 and CDR2 are SGHRS and YFSETQ. This CDR3 spans 13 amino acids. The CDR3 here is CASSRIGGTEAFF. CDR3 nucleotides: TGCGCCAGCAGCCGTATCGGGGGCACTGAAGCTTTCTTT.

This rearrangement joins TRBV12-3 or TRBV12-4 to TRBJ1-2, with a tentative D call TRBD1 (6 bases). CDR3 length equals 16 residues. V dropped 4 bases and J dropped 5 bases, with 20 bases sitting between them. CDR3: CASSSTEQGFGYGYTF. The CDR3 coding sequence is TGTGCCAGCAGTTCGACCGAACAGGGTTTCGGTTATGGCTACACCTTC.

The chain links TRBV5-1 to TRBJ1-1; the D gene is possibly TRBD1 (6 bases). This CDR3 comprises 17 residues. Germline CDR1 and CDR2: SGHRS and YFSETQ. Between the trimmed V and J ends, which lost 2 bases and 0 bases, there was a span of 17 bases. This CDR3 is CASSLRGEGTMNTEAFF. The CDR3 region has the DNA TGCGCCAGCAGCTTAAGGGGGGAGGGAACCATGAACACTGAAGCTTTCTTT.

This chain connects TRBV4-1 to TRBJ2-5; 11 positions match TRBD2. Looked up from germline, CDR1 is MGHRA and CDR2 is YSYEKL. J was trimmed by 2 bases and V by 6 bases; bases with no gene match: 5. This CDR3 comprises 15 residues. Written as DNA, the CDR3 is TGCGCCAGCAGGTCGGGACTAGCGGTTCAAGAGACCCAGTACTTC. Translated: CASRSGLAVQETQYF.

This clonotype showed up just a few times. The chain couples TRBV10-2 to TRBJ2-7; D call uncertain. The length of the CDR3 is 13 residues. V was trimmed by 3 bases and J by 3 bases, leaving 9 bases between them. Germline V CDR1 and CDR2: WSHSY, SAAADI. The CDR3 region is CASSDVLSYEQYF. The CDR3 nucleotides are TGCGCCAGCAGTGATGTTTTGAGCTACGAGCAGTACTTC.

CDR3 amino acids: CASSFQGRGPTDNEQFF. The CDR3 DNA is TGTGCCAGCAGTTTCCAGGGCCGGGGGCCCACCGACAATGAGCAGTTCTTC. The chain has TRBV28 and TRBJ2-1; the D gene could be TRBD1 or TRBD2 (6 bases each). CDR3 length: 17 residues. Germline values: CDR1 MDHEN, CDR2 SYDVKM. V was pared by 3 bases and J by 5 bases, with 20 bases between.

In its sample, this clonotype was seen many times. The chain employs TRBV5-1 and TRBJ1-1; D is unclear. Germline V gene sequence: CDR1 SGHRS, CDR2 YFSETQ. V lost 1 base and J 0 bases, leaving 7 bases between the germline ends. The CDR3 is made up of 14 amino acids. The CDR3 reads CASSLLYLNTEAFF. The CDR3 DNA sequence: TGCGCCAGCAGCTTGCTTTATCTGAACACTGAAGCTTTCTTT.

This clonotype was detected a few times. This rearrangement joins TRBV20-1 to TRBJ2-3; 13 bases are shared with TRBD2. The CDR3 is made up of 13 amino acids. Germline V CDR1 and CDR2: DFQATT, SNEGSKA (reference sequence). The CDR3 loop reads CSTSGGGTDTQYF. CDR3 DNA sequence: TGCAGCACTAGCGGGGGGGGGACAGATACGCAGTATTTT.

V is TRBV29-1 and J is TRBJ1-1; 7 nucleotides line up with TRBD1. This CDR3 has 18 residues. CDR1 and CDR2 from the germline V gene are SQVTM and ANQGSEA. V shed 0 bases, J shed 0 bases, and the junction held 13 bases outside the gene matches. DNA for the CDR3: TGCAGCGTTGAAGATCTCATCTGGGACAGAAACTTGAACACTGAAGCTTTCTTT. It is translated as CSVEDLIWDRNLNTEAFF. Full variable domain (remainder filled in from reference TRBV29-1 and TRBJ1-1): SAVISQKPSRDICQRGTSLTIQCQVDSQVTMMFWYRQQPGQSLTLIATANQGSEATYESGFVIDKFPISRPNLTFSTLTVSNMSPEDSSIYLCSVEDLIWDRNLNTEAFFGQGTRLTVV.

This clonotype was picked up a small number of times. The V and J genes are TRBV12-3 or TRBV12-4 and TRBJ2-2; D not certain. Between the trimmed V and J ends, which lost 1 base and 5 bases, there was a span of 8 bases. This CDR3 comprises 14 residues. For the CDR3, the DNA is TGTGCCAGCAGTTTAGTTCTGAGGACCGGGGAGCTGTTTTTT. Encoded protein: CASSLVLRTGELFF.

This clonotype was found a few times. The genes are TRBV3-1 and TRBJ1-6; D unresolved. The CDR3 is 15 amino acids. V lost 3 bases and J lost 5, with 11 bases in between. Germline V lookup: CDR1 LGHDT, CDR2 YNNKEL (reference sequence). CDR3 nucleotide sequence: TGTGCCAGCAGCCATCTTGGCGGCAATAATTCACCCCTCCACTTT. Its protein product is CASSHLGGNNSPLHF.